The present entry profiles one TCR beta chain with its context. Its antigen remains unknown. These data originate in a study of shared clonotypes between healthy human individuals. This CDR3 comprises 12 residues. Trimming stripped 0 bases from V and 3 bases from J, with 6 bases between. CDR1 SQVTM and CDR2 ANQGSEA come from the germline V gene. Profiling relied on immunoSEQ multiplex PCR, and the TCRdb table lists in-frame clones only, not all of them. This sample yields 2 million to 3 million clones, of which roughly 93% are seen a single time; 0.35% to 0.45% belongs to the top ten. Findings of the study overall: Larger richness was generally estimated for naive than memory subsets. Sorted-subset sequencing was shown by rarefaction to be incomplete despite large depth.

Sequences were obtained from naive CD4+ T cells from PBMCs. Subset here: CD45RA+ positively selected. This TCR derives from a man younger than 35 in good health. Some clones in this sample may be carry-over from other donors' samples. The rearrangement links TRBV29-1 to TRBJ2-7; maybe TRBD2 (5 bases). CDR3 nucleotides: TGCAGCGTTGAAGATGCGGGCTACGAGCAGTACTTC. Protein: CSVEDAGYEQYF.